The present T cell receptor beta chain was sequenced within a study of vaccination effects on CD4 cells after COVID-19 (dated 2022 in TCRdb). Context from the whole study: Across the study, the median time from the second dose to post-vaccine sampling was 72 days (range 14 to 241). SARS-CoV-2 spike-specific CD4+ TCR repertoires were compared before and after mRNA vaccination in COVID-19 convalescent patients and in infection-naive vaccine recipients. The full study included 9 to 10 COVID-19 convalescent patients and several SARS-CoV-2-naive healthy vaccine recipients. Cultures from other donors in the study were sequenced with the Oncomine TCR Beta short-read assay on an Illumina iSeq 100. Here is what the overall study found, with its caveats: Clones induced by infection and clones induced by vaccination both contracted markedly at late timepoints after vaccination, which fits with T cell responses waning over time. The study was limited by a small number of convalescent patients, and early post-infection timepoints were lacking. Among healthy vaccine recipients, nearly all vaccine-induced clones were SARS-CoV-2 mono-reactive, and only 1 of 255 was cross-reactive with common cold coronaviruses.

In the ViraFEST assay, PBMC were stimulated with viral peptide pools, and antigen-specific CD4+ T cell clonotypes were then identified by expansion using TCR sequencing. After about 9 days of culture, CD4+ T cells were isolated with the EasySep CD4+ T cell isolation kit. Each participant received two doses of an mRNA SARS-CoV-2 vaccine, either BNT162b2 or mRNA-1273. Healthy vaccine recipients had no prior SARS-CoV-2 infection, confirmed by negative nucleocapsid antibodies before and after vaccination. About 2.2 million PBMC per well were cultured in IMDM with about 4.6% human AB serum, 10 IU/ml IL-2 and gentamicin, plus 10 ug/ml peptides. On days 3 and 7, half of the culture medium was replaced with fresh IL-2-containing medium. Unless noted otherwise, every peptide stimulation condition was grown in triplicate wells. PBMC were separated from whole blood using Ficoll-Paque Plus gradient centrifugation and were then either cryopreserved at -140C or used fresh. The spike proteins of SARS-CoV-2 and of the common cold coronaviruses HCoV-NL63, HCoV-OC43 and HCoV-229E were spanned by overlapping peptide pools. The QIAamp micro DNA kit was used to extract genomic DNA from the cultured CD4+ T cells.

A distance of 25 bases separates the germline ends of V and J, which lose 7 bases and 6 bases respectively. As encoded in the germline V gene, CDR1 is MGHRA while CDR2 is YSYEKL. Reading from cysteine to phenylalanine, the CDR3 counts 17 amino acids. Only the CDR3 DNA stays, 51 bases, in frame from base 1. Worth noting for this clone: The antigen it recognizes is unknown. Per-nucleotide qualities are absent, and no much larger clonotype sits a single base away.

Libraries were prepared through the immunoSEQ multiplex PCR assay. TCR beta CDR3 sequencing was performed on DNA from the cultured, isolated CD4+ T cells. The source study handled its data this way. Non-productive TCR sequences were discarded, and reads were trimmed to the CDR3 region, with only CDR3s of 7 or more amino acids retained. Antigen-specific clonotypes were identified with the MANAFEST web app by comparing expansion in peptide wells against reference cultures. For clones to be considered positive, expansion at FDR<0.05 versus reference and all other wells, an odds ratio above 5, and a frequency above 0.1% in two replicate wells were required. A clonotype was called cross-reactive if it was significantly expanded both in SARS-CoV-2 spike wells and in at least one common cold coronavirus spike condition. CDR3 similarity was assessed by Levenshtein distance using the stringdist R package, and unrooted trees were constructed with ape in R 3.6.1. The clones in this table, taken by TCRdb from immuneACCESS, are in-frame only. Not every clone is retained; where verified, under half of the shortfall comes from an unresolved V gene, and the cause of the rest is unknown. The D gene and trimming were derived from the DNA, and the V and J assignments and clone size from that table. The sample yields about 24,000 clones; around 74% were counted once. Approximately 20% of the sample goes to the ten largest clones.

The sequence is built from TRBV4-1 and TRBJ1-5; D gene: possibly TRBD1, on 5 matching bases. The sequencing used CD4+ T cells from PBMCs cultured with HCoV-NL63 spike peptides, collected after COVID-19 vaccination. The sample's cell subset or site, from its label and the paper: HCoV-NL63 spike overlapping peptide pool stimulation. This TCR was sampled from a human donor who received a COVID-19 vaccine. The CDR3 has the sequence CASTRGIGTRGLQPQHF. At the DNA level, the sequence is TGCGCCAGCACCCGGGGGATCGGGACGAGAGGTCTTCAGCCCCAGCATTTT.